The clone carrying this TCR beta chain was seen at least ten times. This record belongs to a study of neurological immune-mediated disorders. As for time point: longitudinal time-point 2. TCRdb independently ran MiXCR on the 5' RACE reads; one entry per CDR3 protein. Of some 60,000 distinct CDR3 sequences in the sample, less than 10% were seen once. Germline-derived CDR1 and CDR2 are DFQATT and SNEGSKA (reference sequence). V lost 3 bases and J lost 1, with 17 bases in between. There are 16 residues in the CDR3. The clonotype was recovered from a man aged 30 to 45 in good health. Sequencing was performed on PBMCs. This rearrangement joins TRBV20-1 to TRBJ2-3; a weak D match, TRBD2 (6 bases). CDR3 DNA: TGCAGTGCTAGGCGACTAGTCCGGGAAGGCACAGATACGCAGTATTTT. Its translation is CSARRLVREGTDTQYF.